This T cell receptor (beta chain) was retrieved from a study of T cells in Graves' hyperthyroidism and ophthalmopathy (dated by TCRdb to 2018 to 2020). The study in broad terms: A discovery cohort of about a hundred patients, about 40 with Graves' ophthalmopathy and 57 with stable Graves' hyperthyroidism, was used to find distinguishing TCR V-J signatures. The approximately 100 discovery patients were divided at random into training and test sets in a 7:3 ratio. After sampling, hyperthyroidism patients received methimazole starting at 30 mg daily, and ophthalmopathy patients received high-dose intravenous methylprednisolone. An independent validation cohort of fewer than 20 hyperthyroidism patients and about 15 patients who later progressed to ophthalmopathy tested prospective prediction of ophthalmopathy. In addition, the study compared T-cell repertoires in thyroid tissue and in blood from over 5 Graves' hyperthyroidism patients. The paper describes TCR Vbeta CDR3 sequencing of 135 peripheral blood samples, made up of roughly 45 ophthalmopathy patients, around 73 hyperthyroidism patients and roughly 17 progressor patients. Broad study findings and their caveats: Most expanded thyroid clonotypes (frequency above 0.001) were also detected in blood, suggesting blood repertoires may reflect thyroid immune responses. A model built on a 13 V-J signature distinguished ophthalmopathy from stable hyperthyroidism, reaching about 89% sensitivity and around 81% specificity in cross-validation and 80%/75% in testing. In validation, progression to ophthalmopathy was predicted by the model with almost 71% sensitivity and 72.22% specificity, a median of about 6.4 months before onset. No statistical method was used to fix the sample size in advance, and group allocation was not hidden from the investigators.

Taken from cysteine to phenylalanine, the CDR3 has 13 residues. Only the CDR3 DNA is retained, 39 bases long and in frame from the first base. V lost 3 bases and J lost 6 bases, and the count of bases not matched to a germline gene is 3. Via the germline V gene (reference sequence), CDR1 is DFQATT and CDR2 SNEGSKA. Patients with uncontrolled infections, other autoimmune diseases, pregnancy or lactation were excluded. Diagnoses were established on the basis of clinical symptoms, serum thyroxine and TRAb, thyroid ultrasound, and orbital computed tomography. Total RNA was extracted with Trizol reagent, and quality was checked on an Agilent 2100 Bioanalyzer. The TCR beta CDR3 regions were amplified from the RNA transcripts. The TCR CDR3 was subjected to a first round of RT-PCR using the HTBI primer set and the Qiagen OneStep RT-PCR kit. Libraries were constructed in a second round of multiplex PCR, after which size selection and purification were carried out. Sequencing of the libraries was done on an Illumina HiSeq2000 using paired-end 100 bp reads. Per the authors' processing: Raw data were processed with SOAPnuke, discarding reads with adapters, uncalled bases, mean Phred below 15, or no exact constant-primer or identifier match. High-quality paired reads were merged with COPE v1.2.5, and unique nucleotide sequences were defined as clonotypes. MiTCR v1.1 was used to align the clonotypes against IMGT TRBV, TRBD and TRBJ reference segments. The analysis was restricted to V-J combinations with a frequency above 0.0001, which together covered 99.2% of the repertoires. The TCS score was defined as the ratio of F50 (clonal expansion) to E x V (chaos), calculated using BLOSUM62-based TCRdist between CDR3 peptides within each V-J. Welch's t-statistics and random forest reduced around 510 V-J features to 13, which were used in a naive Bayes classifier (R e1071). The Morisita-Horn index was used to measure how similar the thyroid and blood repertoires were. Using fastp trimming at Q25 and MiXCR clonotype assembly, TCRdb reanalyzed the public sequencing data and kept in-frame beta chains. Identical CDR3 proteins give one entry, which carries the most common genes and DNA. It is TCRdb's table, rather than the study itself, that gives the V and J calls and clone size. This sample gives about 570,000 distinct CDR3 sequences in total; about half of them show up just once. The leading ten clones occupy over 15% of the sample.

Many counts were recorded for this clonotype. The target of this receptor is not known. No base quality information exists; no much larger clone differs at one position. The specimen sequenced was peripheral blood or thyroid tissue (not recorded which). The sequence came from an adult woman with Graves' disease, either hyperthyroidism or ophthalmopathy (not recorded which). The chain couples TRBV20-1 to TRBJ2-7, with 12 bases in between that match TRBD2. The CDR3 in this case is CSARAGLAGEQYF. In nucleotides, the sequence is TGCAGTGCTAGGGCGGGACTAGCGGGCGAGCAGTACTTC.